Listed here are 9 T cell receptor beta chains from one sample, sequenced in a study of cytomegalovirus exposure and HLA in healthy donors. Libraries were prepared by immunoSEQ multiplex PCR; TCRdb keeps only in-frame clonotypes and omits some of them. The repertoire includes 330,000 or so clones, roughly 88% of them detected once, and 0.7% to 0.85% sits in the top ten. The sample taken for sequencing was PBMCs. The receptors come from a woman aged 18-35 years in good health and CMV-seronegative.

Written as DNA, the CDR3 is TGTGCCAGCAGCCCCAAGACTAGCGGTAGGACCTACAATGAGCAGTTCTTC. As protein: CASSPKTSGRTYNEQFF. This sequence joins TRBV7-9 and TRBJ2-1; 9 nucleotides line up with TRBD2. With V trimmed by 5 bases and J by 2 bases, 10 bases remained unmatched. The CDR3 is 17 residues long. Germline lookup yields CDR1 SEHNR and CDR2 FQNEAQ (reference sequence).

The chain joins TRBV23-1 to TRBJ2-7; D possibly corresponds to TRBD2 (6 bases). TRBV23-1 is reported as an ORF; its role is uncertain. There are 13 residues in the CDR3. Trimming removed 11 bases from V and 5 bases from J, with 19 bases in between. This CDR3 is CAAAGSLPNEQYF. The CDR3 bases are TGCGCCGCCGCGGGGTCTCTGCCTAACGAGCAGTACTTC.

This clone has only a few counts. This specimen includes other DNA sequences encoding the same CDR3. The chain joins TRBV6-5 to TRBJ2-3; possible D gene TRBD2, 5 bases. Germline CDR1 MNHEY, CDR2 SVGAGI. Trimming left V 2 bases short and J 4 bases short, with 7 bases between. The CDR3 totals 13 residues. CDR3 sequence reads: CASSYVGADTQYF. In DNA, the CDR3 is TGTGCCAGCAGTTACGTCGGGGCAGATACGCAGTATTTT.

The chain joins TRBV7-3 to TRBJ1-1, with 9 bases fitting TRBD1. V lost 5 bases to trimming and J lost 3 bases; unmatched junction nucleotides: 7. The V gene's germline CDR1 is SGHTA and CDR2 FQGTGA. This CDR3 comprises 15 residues. CDR3 region: CASSADRGPYTEAFF. The CDR3 coding sequence is TGTGCCAGCAGCGCGGACAGGGGCCCTTACACTGAAGCTTTCTTT.

This clone has just one count. The chain employs TRBV5-4 and TRBJ2-1; 11 positions match TRBD1. V was clipped by 4 bases and J by 7 bases; unmatched bases: 7. This CDR3 comprises 15 residues. Per the germline V gene, CDR1 is SGHNT and CDR2 is YYREEE (reference sequence). The CDR3: CASSPGQGAWNEQFF. CDR3 nucleotide sequence: TGTGCCAGCAGCCCAGGACAGGGGGCGTGGAATGAGCAGTTCTTC.

The chain combines TRBV2 with TRBJ2-7; D perhaps matches TRBD2 (5 bases). The CDR3 loop spans 12 amino acids. Germline lookup yields CDR1 SNHLY and CDR2 FYNNEI. V gave up 4 bases and J gave up 2 bases, with 6 bases separating them. The CDR3 loop is CASSGGPYEQYF. CDR3 bases: TGTGCCAGCAGTGGAGGGCCCTACGAGCAGTACTTC. Full variable domain (missing parts from reference TRBV2 and TRBJ2-7): EPEVTQTPSHQVTQMGQEVILRCVPISNHLYFYWYRQILGQKVEFLVSFYNNEISEKSEIFDDQFSVERPDGSNFTLKIRSTKLEDSAMYFCASSGGPYEQYFGPGTRLTVT.

The chain couples TRBV9 to TRBJ1-4; D may be TRBD1 (5 bases). Deletions cut 3 bases from V and 12 bases from J, with 18 bases between. The germline V gene encodes CDR1 SGDLS and CDR2 YYNGEE. The CDR3 is made up of 14 amino acids. The DNA for the CDR3 is TGTGCCAGCAGCGCGACAGACCCCTGGGGGGAACTGTTTTTT. The encoded protein is CASSATDPWGELFF. The full variable domain, with the rest looked up from reference TRBV9 and TRBJ1-4, is DSGVTQTPKHLITATGQRVTLRCSPRSGDLSVYWYQQSLDQGLQFLIQYYNGEERAKGNILERFSAQQFPDLHSELNLSSLELGDSALYFCASSATDPWGELFFGSGTQLSVL.

The V and J genes are TRBV29-1 and TRBJ2-1; D is unclear. The CDR3 totals 13 residues. From germline, CDR1 is SQVTM and CDR2 ANQGSEA. The V and J ends lost 3 bases and 7 bases respectively, with 13 bases between them. The CDR3 sequence: CSVDRWPGNEQFF. CDR3 nucleotides: TGCAGCGTTGATCGTTGGCCCGGGAATGAGCAGTTCTTC.

The chain is built from TRBV27 and TRBJ2-5; tentative D call: TRBD1 (6 bases). The CDR3 has 14 residues. CDR1 is MNHEY, CDR2 SMNVEV, per germline (reference sequence). V was cut by 1 base and J by 4 bases, with 10 bases left in between. CDR3 loop: CASSLYTGTETQYF. As DNA, the CDR3 is TGTGCCAGCAGTTTATACACAGGGACAGAGACCCAGTACTTC.